The rows below give T cell receptor beta chains drawn from one sample of a study of identical twins. A single record per CDR3 protein comes from TCRdb applying MiXCR to the 5' RACE reads. The table records 300,000 to 400,000 distinct CDR3 sequences, around 9.7% of them present only once. Sequencing was done on a sample of naive T cells sorted from blood. Receptor source: a woman aged 45-60 years in good health. The CDR3 runs from the conserved cysteine through the conserved F or W. D genes are given only for firm matches. Not every row has a clone size; where given, it reads once, few, many or a size class.

J gene,V gene,clone size,D gene,CDR3 DNA,CDR3 protein
TRBJ2-1,TRBV10-3,NA,NA,TGTGCCATCAGAGTTAGCAGAGATGAGCAGTTCTTC,CAIRVSRDEQFF
TRBJ2-2,TRBV7-9,NA,NA,TGTGCCAGCAGCCCGGACTGGAACACCGGGGAGCTGTTTTTT,CASSPDWNTGELFF
TRBJ2-2,TRBV11-3,NA,TRBD2,TGTGCCAGCAGCTTAGATGATTTGAGCGGGAGAGTGAAGTACACCGGGGAGCTGTTTTTT,CASSLDDLSGRVKYTGELFF
TRBJ2-7,TRBV4-2,many,NA,TGTGCCAGCAGCCAGCGGGACCAAGAAGGCTACGAGCAGTACTTC,CASSQRDQEGYEQYF
TRBJ1-5,TRBV12-3/TRBV12-4,NA,TRBD1,TGTGCCAGCCGACAGGGTCGCAATCAGCCCCAGCATTTT,CASRQGRNQPQHF
TRBJ1-3,TRBV20-1,few,NA,TGCAGTGCTAGAGGGGACACCGGAAACACCATATATTTT,CSARGDTGNTIYF
TRBJ2-5,TRBV6-1,NA,NA,TGTGCCAGCAGTGAAGCGTGGGAGAGGGGACGGGAGACCCAGTACTTC,CASSEAWERGRETQYF
TRBJ2-3,TRBV3-1,many,NA,TGTGCCAGCAGCCTCCGAGGAAACACAGATACGCAGTATTTT,CASSLRGNTDTQYF
TRBJ2-3,TRBV15,few,NA,TGTGCCACCAGCAGAGATCGTCGGGAGCCCCTTAGGGATACGCAGTATTTT,CATSRDRREPLRDTQYF
TRBJ2-7,TRBV5-1,few,TRBD1,TGCGCCAGCAGCTTCCGGACGGGACAGGGGCCCCCCAGCTCCTACGAGCAGTACTTC,CASSFRTGQGPPSSYEQYF